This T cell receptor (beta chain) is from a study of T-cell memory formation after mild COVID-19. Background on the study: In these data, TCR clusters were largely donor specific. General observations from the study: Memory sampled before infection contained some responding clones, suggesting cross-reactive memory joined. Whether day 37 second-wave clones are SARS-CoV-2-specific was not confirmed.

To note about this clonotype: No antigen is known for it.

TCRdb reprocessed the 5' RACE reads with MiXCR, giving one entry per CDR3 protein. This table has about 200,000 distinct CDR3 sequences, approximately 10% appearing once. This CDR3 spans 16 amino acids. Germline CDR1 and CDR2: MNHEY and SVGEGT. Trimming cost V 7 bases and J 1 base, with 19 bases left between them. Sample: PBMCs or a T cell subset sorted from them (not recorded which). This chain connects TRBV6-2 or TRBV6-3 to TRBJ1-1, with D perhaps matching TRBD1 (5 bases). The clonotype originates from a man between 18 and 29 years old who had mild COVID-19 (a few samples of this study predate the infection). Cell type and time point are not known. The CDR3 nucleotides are TGTGCCAGCACCACCTACGTGGGACGGAAGAACACTGAAGCTTTCTTT. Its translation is CASTTYVGRKNTEAFF.